This TCR beta chain was recovered during a study of cytomegalovirus exposure and HLA in healthy donors. PCR was performed using 60 Vbeta and 13 Jbeta primers. Assay used: immunoSEQ multiplex PCR; TCRdb lists only in-frame clones, some missing. The sample shows 120,000 to 150,000 clones, around 85% of them seen only once. The CDR3 is 17 residues long. Germline V CDR1 and CDR2: MGHRA, YSYEKL. V was pared by 1 base and J by 0 bases, with 15 bases between. Note on this clone: Its antigen remains unidentified.

The study, taken as a whole, reports: Donors belonging to an Asian-associated ancestry cluster reportedly showed fewer N-insertions in productive TCRs than the roughly 700-donor mean, according to what a later analysis found. In a later analysis, parvovirus B19, influenza, CMV and Epstein-Barr virus appeared linked to several top co-occurrence clusters. Researchers reported in a later analysis that a missense DCLRE1C variant was tied to TCR beta V- and J-gene trimming.

V is TRBV4-1 and J is TRBJ2-5; D is possibly TRBD2 (7 bases). The receptor comes from a female donor in good health and CMV-seronegative. The sequenced material came from PBMCs. For the CDR3, the DNA is TGCGCCAGCAGCCAAGGCGGGGGCTTCGCGGACCAAGAGACCCAGTACTTC. It specifies CASSQGGGFADQETQYF.